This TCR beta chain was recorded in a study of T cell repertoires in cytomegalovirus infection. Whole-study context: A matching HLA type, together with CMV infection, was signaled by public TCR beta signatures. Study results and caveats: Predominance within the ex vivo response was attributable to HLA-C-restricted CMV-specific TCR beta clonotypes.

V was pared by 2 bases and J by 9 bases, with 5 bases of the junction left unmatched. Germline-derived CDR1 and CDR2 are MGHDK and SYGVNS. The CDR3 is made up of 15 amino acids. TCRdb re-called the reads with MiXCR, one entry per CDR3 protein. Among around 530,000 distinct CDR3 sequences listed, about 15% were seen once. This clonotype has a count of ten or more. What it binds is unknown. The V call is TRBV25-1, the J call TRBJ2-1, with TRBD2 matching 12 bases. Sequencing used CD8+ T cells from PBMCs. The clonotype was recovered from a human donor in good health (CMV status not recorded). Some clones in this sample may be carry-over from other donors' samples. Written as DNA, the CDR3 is TGTGCCAGCAGTGAAGCTAGCGGGAGGGCCAGTGAGCAGTTCTTC. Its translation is CASSEASGRASEQFF.